The present entry profiles one T cell receptor beta chain with its context. Antigen unknown. Clones were read by immunoSEQ multiplex PCR, and TCRdb kept only the in-frame ones, dropping some. The sample contains more than 75,000 clones, roughly 85% of which appear only once. The record originates from a study of T cell clones after liver transplantation. Notes on the study in general: Post-transplant, graft-donor-reactive CD4 TCRbeta sequences in blood dropped significantly in 5 of 8 subjects. Conclusions were preliminary, with small, heterogeneous patient groups.

The CDR3 has 14 amino acids. Deletions cut 0 bases from V and 0 bases from J, with 6 bases between. Germline V CDR1 and CDR2: MNHEY, SMNVEV (reference sequence). The sequences come from CD4+ T cells from blood, collected approximately 45 months after liver transplant. The chain recombines TRBV27 with TRBJ2-7, with unresolved D. The TCR originated in a human patient who received a liver transplant. The graft donor may account for some of the T cells. The CDR3, as DNA: TGTGCCAGCAGTTTATCGAGGTTCTCCTACGAGCAGTACTTC. Amino acids: CASSLSRFSYEQYF.